These 2 T cell receptor beta chains came from one sample sequenced in a study of blood T cells in healthy people across ages. It was with a sample-barcoded 5' primer and a J-beta primer mix that a second PCR of roughly 7 to 12 cycles was run. Each CDR3 protein is one row after TCRdb ran MiXCR on the 5' RACE reads. The data hold around 900,000 distinct CDR3 sequences, with roughly half observed a single time. Sequencing was carried out using blood. The receptors shown here come from a woman in her sixties in good health.

The chain links TRBV20-1 to TRBJ2-1, with TRBD1 matching over 12 bases. V was pared by 4 bases and J by 2 bases, with 9 bases of the junction left unmatched. The CDR3 runs 17 residues. Germline V gives CDR1 DFQATT, CDR2 SNEGSKA (reference sequence). In DNA form, the CDR3 reads TGCAGTGCTATTGACCCCGGGACAGGGGGCGCCTACAATGAGCAGTTCTTC. It translates to CSAIDPGTGGAYNEQFF.

CDR3 nucleotides: TGTGCCAGCAGCCCCACCGTCGACTTAACCGTTAATCTTAATTCACCCCTCCACTTT. Translated, it gives CASSPTVDLTVNLNSPLHF. The chain employs TRBV3-1 and TRBJ1-6; no reliable D call. CDR1 is LGHDT, CDR2 YNNKEL, per germline (reference sequence). The CDR3 has 19 amino acids. V was cut by 4 bases and J by 6 bases, with 25 bases left in between.